A single sample is the source of the 30 T cell receptor beta chains below, sequenced in a study of T cells in severe cutaneous drug reactions. Carbamazepine had induced Stevens-Johnson syndrome or toxic epidermal necrolysis in the sequenced donors. Bulk and single-cell libraries used iRepertoire multiplex PCR with TCR subtype-specific primers. TCRdb re-called the multiplex PCR reads, yielding one record per CDR3 amino acid sequence without DNA. The sample includes more than 20,000 distinct CDR3 sequences. The sequencing sample was made of PBMCs. The receptors come from a human donor with toxic epidermal necrolysis, a severe cutaneous drug reaction.

V is TRBV4-3 and J is TRBJ2-3. Per germline, CDR1 LGHNA and CDR2 YSLEER. The CDR3 consists of 16 residues. CDR3 residues: CASSARISRSTDTQYF.

The rearrangement uses TRBV19 and TRBJ2-3; there is no DNA to check the TCRdb D call of TRBD2. Germline CDR1 LNHDA, CDR2 SQIVND (reference sequence). This CDR3 spans 15 amino acids. The CDR3 sequence: CASSASSGSTDTQYF.

This chain links TRBV11-2 with TRBJ2-7; TCRdb designates TRBD1, a call that cannot be tested without DNA. Germline V lookup: CDR1 SGHAT, CDR2 FQNNGV. This CDR3 is built from 14 residues. The CDR3 region is CASSLVTGGYEQYF.

The rearrangement uses TRBV6-2 or TRBV6-3 and TRBJ1-3; with no DNA, the TCRdb D assignment of TRBD1 cannot be verified. The CDR3 totals 16 residues. The germline V gene encodes CDR1 MNHEY and CDR2 SVGEGT. CDR3 sequence reads: CASSYATGGSGNTIYF.

This chain joins TRBV18 and TRBJ2-3; TCRdb's assignment of TRBD1 cannot be checked, as there is no DNA. CDR1 and CDR2 (germline): KGHSH, LQKENI. The CDR3 length is 16 residues. The CDR3 spells CASSPPRTGGLDTQYF.

The genes are TRBV19 and TRBJ2-7. CDR1 is LNHDA and CDR2 is SQIVND in the germline V gene (reference sequence). This CDR3 comprises 16 residues. CDR3: CASSISLAGATYEQYF.

The chain couples TRBV4-1 to TRBJ2-4; lacking DNA, the TRBD2 call made by TCRdb goes unchecked. This CDR3 has 17 amino acids. From germline, CDR1 is MGHRA and CDR2 YSYEKL. CDR3 region: CASSRARAIQAKNIQYF.

V usage is TRBV12-3 or TRBV12-4 and J usage is TRBJ1-5; there is no DNA to check the TCRdb D call of TRBD1. The CDR3 length is 11 residues. The CDR3 protein is CASSLGGALHF.

The V and J genes are TRBV20-1 and TRBJ1-1. CDR1 is DFQATT, CDR2 SNEGSKA, per germline (reference sequence). The CDR3 consists of 16 residues. Here the CDR3 reads CSANRILGAVNTEAFF.

The J gene is TRBJ2-7, the V gene TRBV29-1. This CDR3 is built from 13 residues. Germline CDR1 reads SQVTM; CDR2 reads ANQGSEA. CDR3 sequence: CSVETQKAYEQYF.

V and J are TRBV4-3 and TRBJ2-3; TCRdb calls TRBD1, which cannot be checked without DNA. This CDR3 is built from 17 residues. CDR1 is LGHNA, CDR2 YSLEER, per germline. The CDR3 here is CASSQGWRTGYTDTQYF.

V is TRBV30 and J is TRBJ1-1; TCRdb reports TRBD1, a call that lacks DNA to check it against. Germline V CDR1 and CDR2: GTSNPN, SVGIG (reference sequence). The CDR3 is 15 amino acids. CDR3 in amino acids: CAWSGGAPRNTEAFF.

In terms of frequency, this clonotype is medium-sized (0.01 to 0.1%). The rearrangement links TRBV9 to TRBJ2-1; the TCRdb call, TRBD2, lacks DNA for checking. The CDR3 totals 13 residues. CDR1 SGDLS and CDR2 YYNGEE come from the germline V gene. This chain's CDR3 is CASSVGSGGQQFF.

V and J are TRBV11-2 and TRBJ1-1; TCRdb indicates TRBD1, and absent DNA this call remains unverified. The length of the CDR3 is 15 residues. Germline lookup yields CDR1 SGHAT and CDR2 FQNNGV. CDR3 amino acids: CASSPTGGVGTEAFF.

The chain uses TRBV25-1 and TRBJ2-2; the TCRdb call, TRBD1, lacks DNA for checking. This CDR3 is 15 amino acids long. CDR1 and CDR2 from the germline V gene are MGHDK and SYGVNS. The CDR3 loop reads CASSDEQGAAGELFF.

This clonotype ranks as medium-sized in terms of frequency. The chain links TRBV6-5 to TRBJ2-1; TCRdb's D call of TRBD2 is untestable without DNA. Per germline, CDR1 MNHEY and CDR2 SVGAGI. The CDR3 is 15 residues long. CDR3 residues: CASSSRDFGYNEQFF.

This chain uses TRBV2 with TRBJ1-2. The V gene's germline CDR1 is SNHLY and CDR2 FYNNEI. The CDR3 runs to 14 residues. The CDR3 loop is CASGRGNFIYGYTF.

The V call is TRBV12-3 or TRBV12-4, the J call TRBJ2-6; TCRdb designates TRBD1, a call that cannot be tested without DNA. This CDR3 comprises 17 residues. CDR3: CASSFGDRASGANVLTF.

The chain is built from TRBV11-2 and TRBJ1-5; TCRdb lists TRBD1, though no DNA is available to test this call. This CDR3 comprises 13 residues. CDR1 SGHAT and CDR2 FQNNGV come from the germline V gene. The CDR3 sequence: CASSPGPYQPQHF.

This rearrangement joins TRBV6-5 to TRBJ2-1; as DNA is missing, the TRBD2 call by TCRdb cannot be tested. The CDR3 consists of 16 residues. The germline CDR1 and CDR2 sequences are MNHEY and SVGAGI. CDR3: CASSRLGTSGSNEQFF.

V and J are TRBV2 and TRBJ2-7; TCRdb's assignment of TRBD1 cannot be checked, as there is no DNA. This CDR3 contains 14 residues. CDR1 and CDR2 from the germline V gene are SNHLY and FYNNEI. The CDR3 loop is CASKVGQGFYEQYF.

V gene TRBV20-1 combines with J gene TRBJ2-1; TCRdb lists TRBD2, though no DNA is available to test this call. The CDR3 covers 14 residues. Germline CDR1 DFQATT, CDR2 SNEGSKA (reference sequence). The chain's CDR3 is CSAKPSGLGDEQFF.

The chain carries TRBV9 and TRBJ2-2; TCRdb returns TRBD2, unconfirmable since there is no DNA. CDR1 is SGDLS and CDR2 is YYNGEE in the germline V gene. This CDR3 region has 17 residues. The CDR3 protein is CASSVGSEGLVSGELFF.

This sequence joins TRBV20-1 and TRBJ2-7; as DNA is missing, the TRBD1 call by TCRdb cannot be tested. The CDR3 length is 14 residues. Per germline, CDR1 DFQATT and CDR2 SNEGSKA (reference sequence). The CDR3 is CSASLPRTGREQYF.

The chain recombines TRBV5-5 with TRBJ2-5; TCRdb's assignment of TRBD2 cannot be checked, as there is no DNA. The CDR3 sequence is 17 residues long. The germline CDR1 and CDR2 sequences are SGHKS and YYEKEE (reference sequence). CDR3 residues: CASSPGLAGDVGGTQYF.

J is TRBJ2-7 and V is TRBV15; TCRdb's assignment of TRBD2 cannot be checked, as there is no DNA. Germline CDR1 is LNHNV and CDR2 is YYDKDF (reference sequence). The CDR3 totals 19 residues. This CDR3 reads CATSRIPAGEGDIWYEQYF.

The gene calls are TRBV12-3 or TRBV12-4 and TRBJ2-1; TCRdb indicates TRBD1, and absent DNA this call remains unverified. This CDR3 has 15 amino acids. This CDR3 is CASSSREASYNEQFF.

The V call is TRBV24-1, the J call TRBJ2-7; TCRdb picks TRBD2, but there is no DNA to check that call. Germline CDR1 reads KGHDR; CDR2 reads SFDVKD. The CDR3 is 14 residues long. The CDR3 here is CATSDRTSGSEQYF.

The V call is TRBV12-3 or TRBV12-4, the J call TRBJ2-7; the TRBD1 assignment by TCRdb is unverifiable without DNA. CDR3 length: 14 residues. CDR3 loop: CASSLKKGVYEQYF.

The chain links TRBV28 to TRBJ2-4; the D call from TCRdb, TRBD1, cannot be confirmed without DNA. Germline V CDR1 and CDR2: MDHEN, SYDVKM. This CDR3 is built from 14 residues. The CDR3 region is CASSSRDSANIQYF.